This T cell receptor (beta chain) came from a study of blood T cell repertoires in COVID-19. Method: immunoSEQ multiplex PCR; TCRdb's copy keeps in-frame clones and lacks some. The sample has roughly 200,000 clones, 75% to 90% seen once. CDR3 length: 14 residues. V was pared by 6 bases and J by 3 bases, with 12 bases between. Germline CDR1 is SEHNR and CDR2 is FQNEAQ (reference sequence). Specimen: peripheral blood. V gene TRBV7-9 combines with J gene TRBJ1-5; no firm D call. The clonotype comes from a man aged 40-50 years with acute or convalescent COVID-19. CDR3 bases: TGTGCCAGCAGTCAACCGGGTGTCAATCAGCCCCAGCATTTT. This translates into CASSQPGVNQPQHF.